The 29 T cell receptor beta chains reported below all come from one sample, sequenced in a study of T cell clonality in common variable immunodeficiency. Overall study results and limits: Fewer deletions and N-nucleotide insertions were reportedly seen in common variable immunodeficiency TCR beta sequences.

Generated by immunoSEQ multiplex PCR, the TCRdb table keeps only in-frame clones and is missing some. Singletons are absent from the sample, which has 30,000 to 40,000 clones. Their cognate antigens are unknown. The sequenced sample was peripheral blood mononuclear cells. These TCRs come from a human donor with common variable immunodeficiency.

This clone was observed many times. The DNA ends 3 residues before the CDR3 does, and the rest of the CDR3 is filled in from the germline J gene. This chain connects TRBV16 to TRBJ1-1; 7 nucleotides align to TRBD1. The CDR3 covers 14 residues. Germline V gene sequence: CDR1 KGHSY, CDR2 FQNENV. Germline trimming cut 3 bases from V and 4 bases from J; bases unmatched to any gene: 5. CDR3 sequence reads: CASSHGQAATEAFF. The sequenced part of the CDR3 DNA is TGTGCCAGCAGCCACGGACAGGCGGCCACTGAA.

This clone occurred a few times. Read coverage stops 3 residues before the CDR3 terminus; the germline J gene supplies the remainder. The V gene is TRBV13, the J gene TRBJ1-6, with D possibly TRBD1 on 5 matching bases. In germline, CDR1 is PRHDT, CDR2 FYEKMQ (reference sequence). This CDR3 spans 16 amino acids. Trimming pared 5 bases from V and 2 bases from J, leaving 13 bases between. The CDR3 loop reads CASSNQGPPYNSPLHF. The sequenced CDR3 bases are TGTGCCAGCAGCAACCAGGGTCCCCCCTATAATTCACCC.

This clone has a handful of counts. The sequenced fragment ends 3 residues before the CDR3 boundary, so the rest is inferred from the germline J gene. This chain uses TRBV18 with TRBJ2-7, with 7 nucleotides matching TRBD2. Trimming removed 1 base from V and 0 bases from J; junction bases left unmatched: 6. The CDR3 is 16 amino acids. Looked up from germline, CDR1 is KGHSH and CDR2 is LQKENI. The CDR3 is CASSPQPLAASYEQYF. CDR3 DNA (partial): TGTGCCAGCTCACCACAACCGCTAGCGGCCTCCTACGAG.

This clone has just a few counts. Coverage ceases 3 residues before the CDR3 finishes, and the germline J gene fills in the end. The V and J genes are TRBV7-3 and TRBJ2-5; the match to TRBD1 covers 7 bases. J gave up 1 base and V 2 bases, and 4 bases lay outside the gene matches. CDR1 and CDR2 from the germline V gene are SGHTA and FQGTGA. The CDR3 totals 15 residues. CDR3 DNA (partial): TGTGCCAGCAGCTTAGGGACAGACTTCCAAGAGACC. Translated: CASSLGTDFQET. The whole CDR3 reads CASSLGTDFQETQYF.

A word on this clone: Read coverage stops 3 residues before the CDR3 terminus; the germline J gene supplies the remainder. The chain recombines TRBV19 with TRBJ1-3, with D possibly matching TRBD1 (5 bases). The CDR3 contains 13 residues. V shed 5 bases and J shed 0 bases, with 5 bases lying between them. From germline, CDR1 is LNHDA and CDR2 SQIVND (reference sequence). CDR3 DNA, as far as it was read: TGTGCCAGTAGTGACAGCTCTGGAAACACC. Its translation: CASSDSSGNT. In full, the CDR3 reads CASSDSSGNTIYF.

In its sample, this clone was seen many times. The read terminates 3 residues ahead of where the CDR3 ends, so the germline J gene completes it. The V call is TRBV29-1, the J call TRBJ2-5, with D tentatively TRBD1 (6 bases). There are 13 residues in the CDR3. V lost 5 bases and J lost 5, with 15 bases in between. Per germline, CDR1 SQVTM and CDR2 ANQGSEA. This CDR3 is CSVNPRGGETQYF. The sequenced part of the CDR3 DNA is TGCAGCGTTAATCCCAGGGGCGGGGAGACC.

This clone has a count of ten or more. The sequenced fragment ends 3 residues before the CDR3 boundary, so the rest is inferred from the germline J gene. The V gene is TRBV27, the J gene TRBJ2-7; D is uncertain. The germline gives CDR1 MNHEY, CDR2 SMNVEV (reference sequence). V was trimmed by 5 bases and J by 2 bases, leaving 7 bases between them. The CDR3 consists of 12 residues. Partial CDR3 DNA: TGTGCCAGCAGTCCGAGCCCCTACGAG. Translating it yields CASSPSPYE. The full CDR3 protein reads CASSPSPYEQYF.

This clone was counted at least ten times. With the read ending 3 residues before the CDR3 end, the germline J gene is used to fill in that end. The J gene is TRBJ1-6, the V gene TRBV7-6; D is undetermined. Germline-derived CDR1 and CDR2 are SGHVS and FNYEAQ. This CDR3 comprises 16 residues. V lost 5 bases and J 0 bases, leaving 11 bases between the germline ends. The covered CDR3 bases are TGTGCCAGCAGCCTCCCCGCCAGCTCCTATAATTCACCC. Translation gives CASSLPASSYNSP. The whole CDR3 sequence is CASSLPASSYNSPLHF.

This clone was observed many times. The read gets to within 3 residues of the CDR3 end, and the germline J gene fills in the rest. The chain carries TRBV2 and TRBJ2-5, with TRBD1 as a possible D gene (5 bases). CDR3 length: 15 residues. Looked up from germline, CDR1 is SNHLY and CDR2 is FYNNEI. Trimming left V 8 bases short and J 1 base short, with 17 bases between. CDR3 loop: CASQPSRTSQETQYF. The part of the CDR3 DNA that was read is TGTGCCAGCCAACCGAGCCGGACAAGCCAAGAGACC.

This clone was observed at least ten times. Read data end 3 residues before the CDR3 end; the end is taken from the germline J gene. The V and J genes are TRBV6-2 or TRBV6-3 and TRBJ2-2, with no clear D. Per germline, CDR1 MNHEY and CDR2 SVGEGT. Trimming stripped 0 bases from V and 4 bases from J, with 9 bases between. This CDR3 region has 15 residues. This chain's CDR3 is CASSYSQPGTGELFF. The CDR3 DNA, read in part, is TGTGCCAGCAGTTACTCCCAGCCGGGCACCGGGGAG.

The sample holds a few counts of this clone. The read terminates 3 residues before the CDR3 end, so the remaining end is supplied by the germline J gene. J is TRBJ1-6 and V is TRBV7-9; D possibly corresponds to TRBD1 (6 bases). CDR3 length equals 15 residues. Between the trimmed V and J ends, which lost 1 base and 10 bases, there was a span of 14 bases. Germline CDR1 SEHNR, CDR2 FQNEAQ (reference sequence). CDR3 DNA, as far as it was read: TGTGCCAGCAGCTTAGTATCCGACAGGAGCTCACCC. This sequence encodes CASSLVSDRSSP. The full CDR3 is CASSLVSDRSSPLHF. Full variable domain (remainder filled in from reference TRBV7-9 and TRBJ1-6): DTGVSQNPRHKITKRGQNVTFRCDPISEHNRLYWYRQTLGQGPEFLTYFQNEAQLEKSRLLSDRFSAERPKGSFSTLEIQRTEQGDSAMYLCASSLVSDRSSPLHFGNGTRLTVT.

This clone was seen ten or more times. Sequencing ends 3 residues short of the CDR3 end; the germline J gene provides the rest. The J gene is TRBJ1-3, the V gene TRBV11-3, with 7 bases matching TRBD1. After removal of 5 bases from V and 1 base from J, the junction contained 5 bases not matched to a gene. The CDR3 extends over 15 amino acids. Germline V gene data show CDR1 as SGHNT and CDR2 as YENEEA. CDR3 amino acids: CASSTTGDSGNTIYF. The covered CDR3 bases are TGTGCCAGCAGCACAACAGGGGATTCTGGAAACACC.

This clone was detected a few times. CDR3 residues: CASSLGYGNEQFF. The sequenced CDR3 bases are TGTGCCAGCAGCTTAGGATACGGCAATGAG. V and J are TRBV7-7 and TRBJ2-1; D remains ambiguous. The read terminates 3 residues ahead of where the CDR3 ends, so the germline J gene completes it. The CDR3 is 13 amino acids. The V gene's germline CDR1 is SSHAT and CDR2 FNYEAQ (reference sequence). The ends were cut back, 1 base at V and 6 bases at J, with 7 bases in the middle.

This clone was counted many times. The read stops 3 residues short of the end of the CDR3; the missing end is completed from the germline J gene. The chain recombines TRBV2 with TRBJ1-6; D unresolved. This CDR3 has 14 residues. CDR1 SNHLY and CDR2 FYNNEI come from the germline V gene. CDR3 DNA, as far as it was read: TGTGCCAGCAGTGAGTCGGGGAACGGGTCAACC. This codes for CASSESGNGST. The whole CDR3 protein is CASSESGNGSTLHF.

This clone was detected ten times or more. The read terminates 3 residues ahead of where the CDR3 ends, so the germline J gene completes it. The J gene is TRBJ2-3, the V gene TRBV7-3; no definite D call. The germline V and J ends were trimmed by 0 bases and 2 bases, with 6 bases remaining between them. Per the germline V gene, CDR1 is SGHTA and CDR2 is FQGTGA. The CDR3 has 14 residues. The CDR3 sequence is CASSLTFNTDTQYF. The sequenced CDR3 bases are TGTGCCAGCAGCTTAACGTTCAACACAGATACG.

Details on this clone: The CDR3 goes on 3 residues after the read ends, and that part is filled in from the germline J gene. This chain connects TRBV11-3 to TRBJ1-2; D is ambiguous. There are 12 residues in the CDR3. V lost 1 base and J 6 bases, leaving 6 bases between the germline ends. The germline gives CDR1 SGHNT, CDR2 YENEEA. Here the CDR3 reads CASSLGLNGYTF. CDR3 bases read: TGTGCCAGCAGCTTAGGACTAAATGGC.

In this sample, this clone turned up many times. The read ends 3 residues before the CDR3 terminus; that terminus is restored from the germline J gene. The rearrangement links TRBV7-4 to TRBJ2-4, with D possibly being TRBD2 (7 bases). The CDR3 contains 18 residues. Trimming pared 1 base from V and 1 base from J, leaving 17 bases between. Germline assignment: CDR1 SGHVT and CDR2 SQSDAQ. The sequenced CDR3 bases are TGTGCCAGCAGCTTAGAACCCGGGGGGCGGTCGGCCAAAAACATT. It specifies CASSLEPGGRSAKNI. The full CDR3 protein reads CASSLEPGGRSAKNIQYF. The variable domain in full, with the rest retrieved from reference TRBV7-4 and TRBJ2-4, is GAGVSQSPRYKVAKRGRDVALRCDSISGHVTLYWYRQTLGQGSEVLTYSQSDAQRDKSGRPSGRFSAERPERSVSTLKIQRTEQGDSAVYLCASSLEPGGRSAKNIQYFGAGTRLSVL.

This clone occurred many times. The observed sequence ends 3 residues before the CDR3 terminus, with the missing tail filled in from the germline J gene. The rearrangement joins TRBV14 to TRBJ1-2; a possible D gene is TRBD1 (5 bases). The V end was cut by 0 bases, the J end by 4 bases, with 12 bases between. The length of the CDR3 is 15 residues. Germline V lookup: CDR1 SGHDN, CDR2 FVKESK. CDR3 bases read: TGTGCCAGCAGCCAAGATTGGCCAGGGTCCTATGGC. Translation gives CASSQDWPGSYG. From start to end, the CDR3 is CASSQDWPGSYGYTF.

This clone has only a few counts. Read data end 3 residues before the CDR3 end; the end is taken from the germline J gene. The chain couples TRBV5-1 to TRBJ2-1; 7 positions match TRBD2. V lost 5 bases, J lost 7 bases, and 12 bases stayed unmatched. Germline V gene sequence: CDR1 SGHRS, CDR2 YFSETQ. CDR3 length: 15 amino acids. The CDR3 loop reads CASRWSSGVMNEQFF. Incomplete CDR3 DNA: TGCGCCAGCAGGTGGTCCAGCGGGGTTATGAATGAG. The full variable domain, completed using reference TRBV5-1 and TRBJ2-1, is KAGVTQTPRYLIKTRGQQVTLSCSPISGHRSVSWYQQTPGQGLQFLFEYFSETQRNKGNFPGRFSGRQFSNSRSEMNVSTLELGDSALYLCASRWSSGVMNEQFFGPGTRLTVL.

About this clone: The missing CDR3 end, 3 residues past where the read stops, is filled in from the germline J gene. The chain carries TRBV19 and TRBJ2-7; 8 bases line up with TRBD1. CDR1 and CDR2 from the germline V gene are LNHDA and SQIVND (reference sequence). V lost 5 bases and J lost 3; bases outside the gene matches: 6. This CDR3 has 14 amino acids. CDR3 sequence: CASSPRTGIYEQYF. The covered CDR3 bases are TGTGCCAGTAGTCCTCGGACAGGGATCTACGAG.

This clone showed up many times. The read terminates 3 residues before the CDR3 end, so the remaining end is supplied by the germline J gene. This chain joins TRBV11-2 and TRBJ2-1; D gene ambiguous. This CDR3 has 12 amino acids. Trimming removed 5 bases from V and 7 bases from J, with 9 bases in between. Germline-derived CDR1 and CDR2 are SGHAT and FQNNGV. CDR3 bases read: TGTGCCAGCAGCCCCGTCAGGAATGAG. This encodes CASSPVRNE. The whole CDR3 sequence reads CASSPVRNEQFF.

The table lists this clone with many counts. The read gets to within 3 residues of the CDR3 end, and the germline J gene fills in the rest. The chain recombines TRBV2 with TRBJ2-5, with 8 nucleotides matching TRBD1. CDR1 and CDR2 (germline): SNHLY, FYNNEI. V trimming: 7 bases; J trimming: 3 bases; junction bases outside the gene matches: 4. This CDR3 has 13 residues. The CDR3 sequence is CASISTGEETQYF. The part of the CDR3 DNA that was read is TGTGCCAGCATTTCGACAGGGGAAGAGACC.

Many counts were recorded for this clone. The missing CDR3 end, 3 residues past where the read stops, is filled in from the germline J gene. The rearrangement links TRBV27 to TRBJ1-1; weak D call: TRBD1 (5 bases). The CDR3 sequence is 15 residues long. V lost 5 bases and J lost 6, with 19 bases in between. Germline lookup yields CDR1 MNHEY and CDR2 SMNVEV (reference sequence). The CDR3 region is CASSPLGRGPAEAFF. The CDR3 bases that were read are TGTGCCAGCAGTCCCCTCGGAAGGGGTCCCGCTGAA.

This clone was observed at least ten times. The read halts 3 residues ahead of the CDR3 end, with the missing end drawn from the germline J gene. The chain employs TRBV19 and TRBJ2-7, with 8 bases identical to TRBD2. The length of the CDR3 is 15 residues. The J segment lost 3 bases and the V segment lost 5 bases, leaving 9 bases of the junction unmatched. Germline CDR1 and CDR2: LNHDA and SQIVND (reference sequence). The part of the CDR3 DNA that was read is TGTGCCAGTAGTCTAAAGGGACTAGGCATCTACGAG. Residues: CASSLKGLGIYE. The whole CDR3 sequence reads CASSLKGLGIYEQYF.

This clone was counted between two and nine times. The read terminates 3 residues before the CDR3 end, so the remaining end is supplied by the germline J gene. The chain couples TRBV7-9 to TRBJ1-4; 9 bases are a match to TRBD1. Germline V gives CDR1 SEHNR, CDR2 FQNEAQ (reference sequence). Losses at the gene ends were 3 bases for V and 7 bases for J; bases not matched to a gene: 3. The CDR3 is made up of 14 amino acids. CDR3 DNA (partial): TGTGCCAGCAGCTTCACAGGGGGCCGTGAAAAA. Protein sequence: CASSFTGGREK. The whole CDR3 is CASSFTGGREKLFF.

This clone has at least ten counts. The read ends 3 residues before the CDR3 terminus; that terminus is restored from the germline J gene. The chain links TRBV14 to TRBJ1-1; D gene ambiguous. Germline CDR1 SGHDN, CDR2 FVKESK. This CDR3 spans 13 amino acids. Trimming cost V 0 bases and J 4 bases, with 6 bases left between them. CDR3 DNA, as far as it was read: TGTGCCAGCAGCCAAGATCGGGGCACTGAA. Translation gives CASSQDRGTE. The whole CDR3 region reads CASSQDRGTEAFF.

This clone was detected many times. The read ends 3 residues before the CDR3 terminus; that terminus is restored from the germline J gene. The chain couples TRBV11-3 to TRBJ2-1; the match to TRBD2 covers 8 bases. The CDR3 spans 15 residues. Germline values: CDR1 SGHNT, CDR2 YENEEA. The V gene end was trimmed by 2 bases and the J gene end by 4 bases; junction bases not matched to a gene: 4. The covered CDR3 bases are TGTGCCAGCAGCTTACTTAGCGGGACGTACAATGAG. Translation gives CASSLLSGTYNE. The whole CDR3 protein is CASSLLSGTYNEQFF. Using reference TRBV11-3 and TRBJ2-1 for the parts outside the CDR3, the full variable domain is EAGVVQSPRYKIIEKKQPVAFWCNPISGHNTLYWYLQNLGQGPELLIRYENEEAVDDSQLPKDRFSAERLKGVDSTLKIQPAELGDSAVYLCASSLLSGTYNEQFFGPGTRLTVL.

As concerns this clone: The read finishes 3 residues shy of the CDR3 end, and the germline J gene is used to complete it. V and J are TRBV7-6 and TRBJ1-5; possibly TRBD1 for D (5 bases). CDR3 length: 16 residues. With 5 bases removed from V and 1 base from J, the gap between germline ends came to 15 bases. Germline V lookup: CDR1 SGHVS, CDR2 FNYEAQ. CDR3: CASSPPGGGSNQPQHF. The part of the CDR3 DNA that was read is TGTGCCAGCAGCCCCCCGGGGGGAGGAAGCAATCAGCCC.

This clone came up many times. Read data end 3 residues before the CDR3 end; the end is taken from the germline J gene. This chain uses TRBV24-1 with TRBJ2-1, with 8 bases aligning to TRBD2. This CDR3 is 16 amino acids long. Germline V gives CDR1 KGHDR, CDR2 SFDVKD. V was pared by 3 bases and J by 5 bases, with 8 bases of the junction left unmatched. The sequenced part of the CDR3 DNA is TGTGCCACCAGTGATGCATTAGCGGGAAGGAACAATGAG. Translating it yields CATSDALAGRNNE. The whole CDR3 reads CATSDALAGRNNEQFF.